This T cell receptor (beta chain) was sequenced during a study of PD-L1 blockade in urothelial cancer. The data were produced by immunoSEQ multiplex PCR, yet TCRdb's version contains in-frame clones alone and is incomplete. The table records 85,000 to 90,000 clones, approximately 91% of them present only once. V shed 8 bases and J 8 bases; nucleotides not matched to a gene: 8. Germline loops: CDR1 LNHDA, CDR2 SQIVND (reference sequence). The CDR3 extends over 13 amino acids. The TCR sequence derives from a man in his fifties or sixties with urothelial cancer. This chain joins TRBV19 and TRBJ1-4, with TRBD1 matching 7 bases. This specimen consisted of PBMCs, obtained around atezolizumab (anti-PD-L1) treatment. This CDR3 reads CASPLRQGEKLFF. CDR3 in DNA: TGTGCCAGTCCCCTGAGACAGGGAGAAAAACTGTTTTTT.